This TCR beta chain was observed in a study of CD8 T cells in ankylosing spondylitis. Study findings and constraints: Existing reports had already noted some motif variants in reactive arthritis synovial fluid and blood. Reports say disease-linked clones showed up significantly more in matched ankylosing spondylitis synovial fluid.

In its sample, this clonotype was seen many times. Its specificity is unknown. TCRdb itself ran the 5' RACE reads through MiXCR, one entry per CDR3 protein. The repertoire holds about 130,000 distinct CDR3 sequences, roughly a tenth seen once, with approximately 3.6% in the top ten. This clonotype was sampled from a male donor with ankylosing spondylitis or in good health (not recorded which). The material sequenced was blood, either unsorted or a sorted T cell fraction (not recorded which).

DNA of the CDR3: TGCAGTGCTAATCTCCCCGGGACCCCTGTAATTCACAATGAGCAGTTCTTC. It translates to CSANLPGTPVIHNEQFF. The chain joins TRBV20-1 to TRBJ2-1; the D call may be TRBD1 or TRBD2 (5 bases each). Trimming pared 4 bases from V and 5 bases from J, leaving 24 bases between. The CDR3 is 17 amino acids. CDR1 and CDR2 (germline): DFQATT, SNEGSKA (reference sequence).